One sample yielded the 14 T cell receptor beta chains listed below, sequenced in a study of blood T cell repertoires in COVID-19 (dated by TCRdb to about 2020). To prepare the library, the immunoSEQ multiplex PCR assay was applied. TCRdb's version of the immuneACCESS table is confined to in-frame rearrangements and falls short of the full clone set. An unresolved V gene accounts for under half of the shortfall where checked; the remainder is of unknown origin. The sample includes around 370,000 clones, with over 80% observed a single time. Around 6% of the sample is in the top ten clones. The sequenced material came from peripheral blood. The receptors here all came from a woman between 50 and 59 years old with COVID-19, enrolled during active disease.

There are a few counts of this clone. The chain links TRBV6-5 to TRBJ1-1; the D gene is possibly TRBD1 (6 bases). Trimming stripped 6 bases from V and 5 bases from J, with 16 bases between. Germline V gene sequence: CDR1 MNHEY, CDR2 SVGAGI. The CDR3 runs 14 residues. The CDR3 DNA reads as TGTGCCAGCAGGAATCAGGGGTACCGGACTGAAGCTTTCTTT. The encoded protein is CASRNQGYRTEAFF.

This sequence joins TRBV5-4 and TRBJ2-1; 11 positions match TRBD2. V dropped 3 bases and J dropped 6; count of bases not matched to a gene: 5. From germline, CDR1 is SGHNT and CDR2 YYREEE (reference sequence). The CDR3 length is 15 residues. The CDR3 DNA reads TGTGCCAGCAGCTGGGGGGGGACTAGCGGCAATGAGCAGTTCTTC. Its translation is CASSWGGTSGNEQFF.

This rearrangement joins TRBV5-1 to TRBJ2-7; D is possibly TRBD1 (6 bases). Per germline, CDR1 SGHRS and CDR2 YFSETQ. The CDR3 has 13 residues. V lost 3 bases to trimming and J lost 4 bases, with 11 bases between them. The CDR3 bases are TGCGCCAGCAGCTGGGGACAAGCTTACGAGCAGTACTTC. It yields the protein CASSWGQAYEQYF.

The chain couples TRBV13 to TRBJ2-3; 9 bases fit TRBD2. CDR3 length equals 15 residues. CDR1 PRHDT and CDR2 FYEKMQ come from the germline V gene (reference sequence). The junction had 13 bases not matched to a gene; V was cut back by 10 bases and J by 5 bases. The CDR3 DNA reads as TGTGCCATCCCTAACGGAGCGGGAGGAGGAGATACGCAGTATTTT. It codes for CAIPNGAGGGDTQYF.

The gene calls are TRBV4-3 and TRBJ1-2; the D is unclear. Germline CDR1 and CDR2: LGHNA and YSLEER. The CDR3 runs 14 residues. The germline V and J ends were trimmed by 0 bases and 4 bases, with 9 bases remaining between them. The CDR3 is CASSQEAGSYGYTF. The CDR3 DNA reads TGCGCCAGCAGCCAAGAAGCGGGTTCCTATGGCTACACCTTC.

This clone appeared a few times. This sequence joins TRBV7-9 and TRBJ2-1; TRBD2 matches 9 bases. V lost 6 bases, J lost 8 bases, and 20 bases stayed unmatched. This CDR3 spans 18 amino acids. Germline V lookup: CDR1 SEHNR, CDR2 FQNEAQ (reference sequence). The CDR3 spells CASSSPNTGTSLTDEQFF. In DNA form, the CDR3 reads TGTGCCAGCAGTTCTCCTAACACCGGGACTAGCCTTACTGATGAGCAGTTCTTC.

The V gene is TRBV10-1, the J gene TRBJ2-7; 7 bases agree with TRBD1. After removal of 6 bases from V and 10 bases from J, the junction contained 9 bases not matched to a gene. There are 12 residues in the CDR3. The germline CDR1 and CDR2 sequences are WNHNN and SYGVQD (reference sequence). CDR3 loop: CASSPEGGKQYF. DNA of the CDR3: TGCGCCAGCAGCCCCGAAGGGGGCAAACAGTACTTC.

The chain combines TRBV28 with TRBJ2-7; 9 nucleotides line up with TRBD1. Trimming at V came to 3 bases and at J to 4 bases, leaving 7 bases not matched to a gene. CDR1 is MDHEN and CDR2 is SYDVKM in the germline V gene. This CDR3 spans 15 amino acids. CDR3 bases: TGTGCCAGCAGTTTGATTGGGACAGGGTCGTACGAGCAGTACTTC. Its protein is CASSLIGTGSYEQYF.

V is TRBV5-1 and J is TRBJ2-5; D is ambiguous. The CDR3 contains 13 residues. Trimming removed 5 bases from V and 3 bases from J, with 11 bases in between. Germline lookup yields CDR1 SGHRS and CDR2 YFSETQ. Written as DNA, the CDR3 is TGCGCCAGCAGACCAGGCACCGAAGAGACCCAGTACTTC. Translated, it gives CASRPGTEETQYF.

CDR3 DNA sequence: TGTGCCAGCAGTGTGAGTAGGGGGGGTCACAATGAGCAGTTCTTC. Translation gives CASSVSRGGHNEQFF. The chain recombines TRBV2 with TRBJ2-1, with a weak D call TRBD2 (7 bases). V gave up 4 bases and J gave up 5 bases, with 15 bases separating them. This CDR3 comprises 15 residues. Germline lookup yields CDR1 SNHLY and CDR2 FYNNEI.

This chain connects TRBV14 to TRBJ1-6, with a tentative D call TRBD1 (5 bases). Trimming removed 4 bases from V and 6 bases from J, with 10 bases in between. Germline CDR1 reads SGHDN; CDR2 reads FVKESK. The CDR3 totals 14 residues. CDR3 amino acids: CASSRGTSNSPLHF. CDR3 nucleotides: TGTGCCAGCAGCCGGGGGACTTCTAATTCACCCCTCCACTTT.

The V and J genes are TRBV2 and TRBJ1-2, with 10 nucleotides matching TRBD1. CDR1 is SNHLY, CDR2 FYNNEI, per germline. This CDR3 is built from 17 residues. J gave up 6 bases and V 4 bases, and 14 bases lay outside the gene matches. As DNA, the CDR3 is TGTGCCAGCAGTGTTTTTCCAGGACAGGGGGATTTGAATGGCTACACCTTC. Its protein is CASSVFPGQGDLNGYTF.

The CDR3 is CASSLALKDYLYNEQFF. In DNA, the CDR3 is TGTGCCAGCAGCTTGGCCCTGAAGGACTACCTCTACAATGAGCAGTTCTTC. The chain links TRBV5-6 to TRBJ2-1, with a possible D match to TRBD2 (6 bases). V lost 0 bases and J 3 bases, leaving 16 bases between the germline ends. There are 17 residues in the CDR3. The germline CDR1 and CDR2 sequences are SGHDT and YYEEEE.

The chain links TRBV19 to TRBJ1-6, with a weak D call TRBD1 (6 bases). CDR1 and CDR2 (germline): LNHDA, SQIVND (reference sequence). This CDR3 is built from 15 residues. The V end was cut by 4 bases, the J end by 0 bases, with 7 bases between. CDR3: CASSNRVSYNSPLHF. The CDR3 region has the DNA TGTGCCAGTAGTAACAGGGTCTCCTATAATTCACCCCTCCACTTT. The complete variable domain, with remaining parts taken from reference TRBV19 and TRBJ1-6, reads DGGITQSPKYLFRKEGQNVTLSCEQNLNHDAMYWYRQDPGQGLRLIYYSQIVNDFQKGDIAEGYSVSREKKESFPLTVTSAQKNPTAFYLCASSNRVSYNSPLHFGNGTRLTVT.